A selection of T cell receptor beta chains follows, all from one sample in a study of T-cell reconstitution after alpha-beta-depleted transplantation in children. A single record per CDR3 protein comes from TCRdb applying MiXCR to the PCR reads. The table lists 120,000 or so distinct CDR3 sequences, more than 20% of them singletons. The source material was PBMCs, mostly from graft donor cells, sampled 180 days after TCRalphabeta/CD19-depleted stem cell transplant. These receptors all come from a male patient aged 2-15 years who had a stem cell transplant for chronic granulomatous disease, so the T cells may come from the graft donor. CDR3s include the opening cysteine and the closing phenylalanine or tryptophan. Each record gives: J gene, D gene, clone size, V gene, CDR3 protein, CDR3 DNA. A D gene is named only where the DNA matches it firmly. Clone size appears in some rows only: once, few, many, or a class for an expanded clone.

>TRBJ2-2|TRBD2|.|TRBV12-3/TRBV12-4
CASSLGRGYTGELFF
TGTGCCAGCAGTTTAGGGCGGGGGTACACCGGGGAGCTGTTTTTT
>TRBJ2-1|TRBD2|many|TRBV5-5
CASSLGGGSYNEQFF
TGTGCCAGCAGCTTGGGTGGCGGGAGCTACAATGAGCAGTTCTTC
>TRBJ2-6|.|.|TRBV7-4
CASSLSGWAASDSNVLTF
TGTGCCAGCAGCTTATCTGGTTGGGCAGCCTCTGACTCCAACGTCCTGACTTTC
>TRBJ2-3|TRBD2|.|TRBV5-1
CASSLSGSGLTDTQYF
TGCGCCAGCAGCTTGAGCGGGAGCGGACTGACAGATACGCAGTATTTT
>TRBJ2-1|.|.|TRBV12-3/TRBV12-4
CASSRILGLAYNEQFF
TGTGCCAGCAGCCGCATACTAGGCCTCGCCTACAATGAGCAGTTCTTC
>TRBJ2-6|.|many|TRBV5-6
CASSLVTLSGANVLTF
TGTGCCAGCAGCTTGGTTACGTTGTCTGGGGCCAACGTCCTGACTTTC
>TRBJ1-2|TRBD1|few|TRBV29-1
CSVADRGYGYTF
TGCAGCGTTGCTGACAGGGGGTACGGCTACACCTTC
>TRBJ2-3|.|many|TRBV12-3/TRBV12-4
CASSRDFDTQYF
TGTGCCAGCAGTAGAGATTTCGATACGCAGTATTTT
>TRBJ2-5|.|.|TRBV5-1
CASSLRTPQETQYF
TGCGCCAGCAGCTTGAGGACACCTCAAGAGACCCAGTACTTC
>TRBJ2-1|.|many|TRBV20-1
CSAREDSQDGHLKKFF
TGCAGTGCTAGAGAAGACTCCCAGGACGGGCATTTAAAAAAGTTCTTC
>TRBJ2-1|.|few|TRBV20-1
CSARVESAYNEQFF
TGCAGTGCTAGGGTCGAAAGCGCCTACAATGAGCAGTTCTTC
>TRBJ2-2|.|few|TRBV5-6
CASSLGRYRASGELFF
TGTGCCAGCAGCTTGGGCAGGTACAGGGCCAGCGGGGAGCTGTTTTTT
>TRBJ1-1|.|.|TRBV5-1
CASGRTEGEAFF
TGCGCCAGCGGTCGGACAGAAGGTGAAGCTTTCTTT
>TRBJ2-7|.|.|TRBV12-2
CASSPAGDSYEQYF
TGTGCAAGTTCTCCAGCGGGAGACTCCTACGAGCAGTACTTC
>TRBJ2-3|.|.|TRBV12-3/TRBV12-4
CATTPLRGTADTQYF
TGTGCCACCACCCCACTACGGGGGACGGCAGATACGCAGTATTTT
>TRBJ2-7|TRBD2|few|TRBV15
CATSREGSGSYEQYF
TGTGCCACCAGCAGAGAAGGTAGCGGGAGTTACGAGCAGTACTTC
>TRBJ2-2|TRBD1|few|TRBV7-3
CASSKGTALTGELFF
TGTGCCAGCAGCAAAGGGACAGCACTCACCGGGGAGCTGTTTTTT
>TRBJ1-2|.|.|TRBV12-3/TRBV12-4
CASSEGGGYTF
TGTGCCAGCAGTGAGGGAGGCGGCTACACCTTC
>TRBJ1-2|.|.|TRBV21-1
CASSPPRTGIHGYTF
TGTGCCAGCAGCCCCCCGAGAACGGGAATCCATGGCTACACCTTC
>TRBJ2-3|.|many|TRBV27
CASSLGTDTQYF
TGTGCCAGCAGTTTGGGCACAGATACGCAGTATTTT
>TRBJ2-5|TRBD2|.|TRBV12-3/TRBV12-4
CASSLASGRGETQYF
TGTGCCAGCAGTTTAGCAAGCGGGAGAGGGGAGACCCAGTACTTC
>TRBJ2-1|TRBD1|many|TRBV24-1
CATRGQGKDNEQFF
TGTGCCACCAGGGGACAGGGAAAAGACAATGAGCAGTTCTTC
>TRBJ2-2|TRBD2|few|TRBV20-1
CSVNRGGGTGELFF
TGCAGTGTCAACCGCGGCGGGGGCACCGGGGAGCTGTTTTTT
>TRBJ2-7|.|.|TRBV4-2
CASSQDGGQLVTYEQYF
TGTGCCAGCAGCCAAGACGGTGGGCAGTTAGTAACCTACGAGCAGTACTTC
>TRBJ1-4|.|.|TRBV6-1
CASRDWTNEKLFF
TGTGCCAGCCGAGACTGGACTAATGAAAAACTGTTTTTT
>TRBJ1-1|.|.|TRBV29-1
CSVWPAAGSNTEAFF
TGCAGCGTTTGGCCTGCGGCAGGGTCGAACACTGAAGCTTTCTTT
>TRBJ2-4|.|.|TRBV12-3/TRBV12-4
CASSPGSF
TGTGCCAGCAGTCCCGGGAGCTTC
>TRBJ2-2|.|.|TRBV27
CASSSTSGHLNTGELFF
TGTGCCAGCAGTAGCACCTCGGGACACTTAAACACCGGGGAGCTGTTTTTT
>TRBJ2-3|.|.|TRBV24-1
CATSDRVGSTDTQYF
TGTGCCACCAGTGATCGCGTTGGGAGCACAGATACGCAGTATTTT
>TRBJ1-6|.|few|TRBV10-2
CASSEKLYSPLHF
TGCGCCAGCAGTGAAAAATTGTATTCACCCCTCCACTTT
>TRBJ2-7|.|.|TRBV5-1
CASSLEWGEQYF
TGCGCCAGCAGCTTGGAATGGGGTGAGCAGTACTTC